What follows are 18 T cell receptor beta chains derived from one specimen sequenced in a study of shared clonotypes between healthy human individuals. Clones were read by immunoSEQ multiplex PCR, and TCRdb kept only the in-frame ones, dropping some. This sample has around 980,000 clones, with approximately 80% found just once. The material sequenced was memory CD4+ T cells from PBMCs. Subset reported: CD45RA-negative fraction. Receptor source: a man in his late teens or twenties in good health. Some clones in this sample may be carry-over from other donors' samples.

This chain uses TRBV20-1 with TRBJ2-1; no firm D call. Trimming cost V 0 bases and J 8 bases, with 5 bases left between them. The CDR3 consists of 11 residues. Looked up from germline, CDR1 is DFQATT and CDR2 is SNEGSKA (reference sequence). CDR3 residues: CSARDLDEQFF. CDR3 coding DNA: TGCAGTGCTAGAGATCTGGATGAGCAGTTCTTC.

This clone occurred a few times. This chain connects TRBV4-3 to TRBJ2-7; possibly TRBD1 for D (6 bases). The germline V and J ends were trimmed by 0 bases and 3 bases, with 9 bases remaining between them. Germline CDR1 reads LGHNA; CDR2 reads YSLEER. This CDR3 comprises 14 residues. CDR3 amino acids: CASSQEGRGYEQYF. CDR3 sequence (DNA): TGCGCCAGCAGCCAAGAGGGCAGGGGCTACGAGCAGTACTTC.

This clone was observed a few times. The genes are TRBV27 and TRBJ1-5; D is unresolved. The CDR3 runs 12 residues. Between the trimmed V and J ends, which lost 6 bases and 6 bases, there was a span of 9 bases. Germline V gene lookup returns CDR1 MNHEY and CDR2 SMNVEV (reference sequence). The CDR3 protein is CASSPPGQPQHF. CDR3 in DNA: TGTGCCAGCAGCCCTCCTGGTCAGCCCCAGCATTTT.

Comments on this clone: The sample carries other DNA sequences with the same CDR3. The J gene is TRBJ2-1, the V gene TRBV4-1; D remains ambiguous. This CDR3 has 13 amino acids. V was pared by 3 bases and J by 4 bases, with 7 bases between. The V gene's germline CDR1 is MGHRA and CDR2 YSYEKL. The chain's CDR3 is CASSQWIYNEQFF. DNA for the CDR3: TGCGCCAGCAGCCAGTGGATTTACAATGAGCAGTTCTTC.

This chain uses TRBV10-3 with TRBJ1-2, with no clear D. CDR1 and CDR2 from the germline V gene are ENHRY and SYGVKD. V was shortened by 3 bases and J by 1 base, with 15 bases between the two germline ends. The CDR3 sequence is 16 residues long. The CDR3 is CAISERETTSNYGYTF. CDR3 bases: TGTGCCATCAGTGAAAGAGAGACTACCAGTAACTATGGCTACACCTTC.

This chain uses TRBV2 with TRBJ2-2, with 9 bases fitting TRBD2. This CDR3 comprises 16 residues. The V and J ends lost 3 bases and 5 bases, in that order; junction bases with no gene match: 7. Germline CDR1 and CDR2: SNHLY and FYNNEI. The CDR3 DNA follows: TGTGCCAGCAGTGATGGGCTAGCGGGACGGACCGGGGAGCTGTTTTTT. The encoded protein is CASSDGLAGRTGELFF. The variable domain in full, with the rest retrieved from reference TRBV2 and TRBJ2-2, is EPEVTQTPSHQVTQMGQEVILRCVPISNHLYFYWYRQILGQKVEFLVSFYNNEISEKSEIFDDQFSVERPDGSNFTLKIRSTKLEDSAMYFCASSDGLAGRTGELFFGEGSRLTVL.

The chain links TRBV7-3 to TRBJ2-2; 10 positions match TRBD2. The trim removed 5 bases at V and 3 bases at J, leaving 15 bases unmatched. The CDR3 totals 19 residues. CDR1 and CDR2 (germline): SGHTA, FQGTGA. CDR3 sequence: CASSLPWGSGRSDTGELFF. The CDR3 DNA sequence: TGTGCCAGCAGCCTCCCCTGGGGTAGCGGGAGGTCGGACACCGGGGAGCTGTTTTTT.

The CDR3 sequence is CASSLVPGGPYEQYF. For the CDR3, the DNA is TGTGCCAGCAGTTTAGTCCCGGGAGGGCCCTACGAGCAGTACTTC. V usage is TRBV27 and J usage is TRBJ2-7; 8 bases match TRBD2. The CDR3 covers 15 residues. V dropped 2 bases and J dropped 2; count of bases not matched to a gene: 5. CDR1 and CDR2 (germline): MNHEY, SMNVEV (reference sequence).

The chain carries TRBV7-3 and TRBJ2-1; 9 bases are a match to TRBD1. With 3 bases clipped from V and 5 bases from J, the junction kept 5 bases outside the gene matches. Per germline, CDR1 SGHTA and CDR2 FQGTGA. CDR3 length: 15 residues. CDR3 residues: CASSFGTGSDNEQFF. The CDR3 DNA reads TGTGCCAGCAGCTTCGGGACAGGGTCCGACAATGAGCAGTTCTTC.

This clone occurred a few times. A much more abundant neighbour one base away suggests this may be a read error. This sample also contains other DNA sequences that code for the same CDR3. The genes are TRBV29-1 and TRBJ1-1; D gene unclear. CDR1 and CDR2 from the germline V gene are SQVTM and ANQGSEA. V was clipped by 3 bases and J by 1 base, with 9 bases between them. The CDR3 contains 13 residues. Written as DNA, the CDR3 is TGCAGCGTTGAGGGCGGCGGGAACACTGAAGCTTTCTTT. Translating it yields CSVEGGGNTEAFF. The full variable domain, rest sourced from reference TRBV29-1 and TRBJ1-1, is SAVISQKPSRDICQRGTSLTIQCQVDSQVTMMFWYRQQPGQSLTLIATANQGSEATYESGFVIDKFPISRPNLTFSTLTVSNMSPEDSSIYLCSVEGGGNTEAFFGQGTRLTVV.

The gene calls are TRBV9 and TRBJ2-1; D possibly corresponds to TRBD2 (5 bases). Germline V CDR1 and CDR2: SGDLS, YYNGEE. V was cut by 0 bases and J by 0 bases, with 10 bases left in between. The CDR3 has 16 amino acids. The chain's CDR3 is CASSVDVRDSYNEQFF. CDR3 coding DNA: TGTGCCAGCAGCGTAGATGTGAGGGACTCCTACAATGAGCAGTTCTTC. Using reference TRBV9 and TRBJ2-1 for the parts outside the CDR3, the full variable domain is DSGVTQTPKHLITATGQRVTLRCSPRSGDLSVYWYQQSLDQGLQFLIQYYNGEERAKGNILERFSAQQFPDLHSELNLSSLELGDSALYFCASSVDVRDSYNEQFFGPGTRLTVL.

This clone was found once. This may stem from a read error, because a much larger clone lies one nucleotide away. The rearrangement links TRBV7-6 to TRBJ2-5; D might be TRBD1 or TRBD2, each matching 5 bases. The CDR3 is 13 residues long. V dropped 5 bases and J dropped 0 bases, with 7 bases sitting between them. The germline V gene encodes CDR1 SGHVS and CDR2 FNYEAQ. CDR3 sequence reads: CASSPGHQETQYF. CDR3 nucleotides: TGTGCCAGCAGCCCGGGACACCAAGAGACCCAGTACTTC.

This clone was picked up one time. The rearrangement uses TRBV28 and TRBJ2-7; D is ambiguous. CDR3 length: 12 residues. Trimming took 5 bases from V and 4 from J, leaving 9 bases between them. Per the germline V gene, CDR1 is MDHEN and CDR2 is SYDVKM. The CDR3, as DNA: TGTGCCAGCAGTCTGAAGGGATACGAGCAGTACTTC. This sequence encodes CASSLKGYEQYF.

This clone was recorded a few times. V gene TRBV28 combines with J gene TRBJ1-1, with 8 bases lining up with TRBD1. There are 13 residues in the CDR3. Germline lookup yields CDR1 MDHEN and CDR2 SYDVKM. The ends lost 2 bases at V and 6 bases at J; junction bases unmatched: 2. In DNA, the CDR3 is TGTGCCAGCAGTTTAAGGACAGGGTCTGAAGCTTTCTTT. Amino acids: CASSLRTGSEAFF.

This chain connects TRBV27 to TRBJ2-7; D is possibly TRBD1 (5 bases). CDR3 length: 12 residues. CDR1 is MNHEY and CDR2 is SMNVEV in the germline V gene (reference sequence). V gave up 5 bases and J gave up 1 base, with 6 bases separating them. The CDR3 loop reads CASSDSSYEQYF. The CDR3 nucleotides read TGTGCCAGCAGTGACAGTTCCTACGAGCAGTACTTC.

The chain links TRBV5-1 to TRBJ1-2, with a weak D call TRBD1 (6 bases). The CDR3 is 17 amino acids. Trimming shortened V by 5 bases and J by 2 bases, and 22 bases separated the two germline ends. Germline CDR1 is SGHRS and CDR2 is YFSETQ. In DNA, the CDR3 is TGCGCCAGCAGTTCCTCCGTCTTTGTAGGGGGAAACTATGGCTACACCTTC. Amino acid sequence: CASSSSVFVGGNYGYTF.

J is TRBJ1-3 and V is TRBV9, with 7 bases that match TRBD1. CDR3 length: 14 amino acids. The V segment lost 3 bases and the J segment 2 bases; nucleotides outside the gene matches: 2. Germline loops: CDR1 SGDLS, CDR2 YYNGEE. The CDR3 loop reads CASSATGAGNTIYF. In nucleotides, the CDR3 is TGTGCCAGCAGCGCAACAGGGGCTGGAAACACCATATATTTT.

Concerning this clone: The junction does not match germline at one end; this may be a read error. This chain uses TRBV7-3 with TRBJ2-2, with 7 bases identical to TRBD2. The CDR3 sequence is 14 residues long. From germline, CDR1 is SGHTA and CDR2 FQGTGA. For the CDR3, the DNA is TGTGCCAGCAGCCCCAGCGGGAACAACGGGGAGCTGTTTTTT. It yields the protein CASSPSGNNGELFF. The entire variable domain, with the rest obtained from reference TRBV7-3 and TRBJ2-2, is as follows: GAGVSQTPSNKVTEKGKYVELRCDPISGHTALYWYRQSLGQGPEFLIYFQGTGAADDSGLPNDRFFAVRPEGSVSTLKIQRTERGDSAVYLCASSPSGNNGELFFGEGSRLTVL.